The T cell receptor beta chain under discussion was sequenced for a study of shared clonotypes between healthy human individuals. Each subset's genomic DNA was shared equally among a number of immunoSEQ plates. TCRdb's table, derived via immunoSEQ multiplex PCR, lists solely in-frame clones and lacks some. The data contain 2.3 million or so clones, over 85% of them singletons. Germline lookup yields CDR1 SGHTA and CDR2 FQGTGA. The CDR3 contains 13 residues. Trimming pared 4 bases from V and 8 bases from J, leaving 14 bases between. This clone was detected once. Antigen unknown. Recent acute infections and vaccinations were absent in the healthy HIV-negative adult donors. Study-level results: Depth was large, yet rarefaction showed that sorted-subset sequencing was incomplete.

This rearrangement joins TRBV7-3 to TRBJ1-1; D is unresolved. The sample comprised naive CD4+ T cells from PBMCs. As for subset: CD45RA+ positively selected. The TCR was taken from a man between 18 and 29 years old in good health. Some clones in this sample may be carry-over from other donors' samples. The CDR3 protein is CASSWAGSREAFF. For the CDR3, the DNA is TGTGCCAGCAGCTGGGCCGGTTCGCGGGAAGCTTTCTTT.